This T cell receptor (beta chain) was sequenced during a study of T cells in Graves' hyperthyroidism and ophthalmopathy. Overall study results and limits: Most clonotypes expanded in the thyroid (above 0.001) were also present in blood.

There are many counts of this clonotype. Its specificity is not known. The germline CDR1 and CDR2 sequences are SGHRS and YFSETQ. Trimming stripped 4 bases from V and 4 bases from J, with 20 bases between. The CDR3 runs 16 residues. RNA transcripts provided the source from which TCR beta CDR3 regions were amplified. The study used the HTBI primer set for a first-round RT-PCR of the TCR CDR3. TCRdb reprocessed the multiplex PCR reads with MiXCR, giving one entry per CDR3 protein. This sample has under 550,000 distinct CDR3 sequences, with about 13% found just once. Absence of ophthalmopathy progression within 18 months defined stable Graves' hyperthyroidism. Not enrolled were patients with uncontrolled infection, other autoimmune disease, pregnancy or lactation.

Material for sequencing was blood. The receptor comes from a woman aged 18-29 years with Graves' hyperthyroidism. The chain has TRBV5-1 and TRBJ1-2; D is possibly TRBD1 (6 bases). The CDR3, as DNA: TGCGCCAGCAGCCCTCAGGACAGCCAGTTCAGCTATGGCTACACCTTC. Translated, it gives CASSPQDSQFSYGYTF.